A selection of T cell receptor beta chains follows, all from one sample in a study of vaccination and CD4 T cells after COVID-19. One entry per CDR3 protein, called by TCRdb with MiXCR from the PCR reads. The sample includes just over 9,500 distinct CDR3 sequences, 51% of them seen just once. Their specific antigens are unknown. The sequenced material came from CD4+ T cells from blood, cultured in vitro. The receptor set was obtained from a human donor who had recovered from COVID-19. The CDR3 runs from the conserved cysteine through the conserved F or W. The order of the fields is D gene, J gene, clone size, V gene, CDR3 DNA, CDR3 protein. The D gene is left open where the match is weak. Clone size is not always given. Where it is, it says once, few, many or a class for expanded clones.

>.|TRBJ1-1|.|TRBV5-1
TGCGCCAGCGGACCCGGCACAAGGAACACTGAAGCTTTCTTT
CASGPGTRNTEAFF
>TRBD2|TRBJ2-5|.|TRBV6-5
TGTGCCAGCAGATCCTCGGGGGGGCCGGGAGAGACCCAGTACTTC
CASRSSGGPGETQYF
>TRBD2|TRBJ2-7|.|TRBV27
TGTGCCAGCAGTTTTTTGGGACTAGGGAAAGAGATCGAGCAGTACTTC
CASSFLGLGKEIEQYF
>.|TRBJ2-1|.|TRBV6-2/TRBV6-3
TGTGCCACTCTGAGACCCACAGGGACTGAGCAGTTCTTC
CATLRPTGTEQFF
>.|TRBJ2-1|once|TRBV4-1
TGCGCCAGCAGCCATCCAGGGTTCTACAATGAGCAGTTCTTC
CASSHPGFYNEQFF
>TRBD1|TRBJ2-7|once|TRBV19
TGTGCCAGTAGTACTACAGGGGGCGTCGAGCAGTACTTC
CASSTTGGVEQYF
>.|TRBJ1-6|.|TRBV6-1
TGTGCCAGCTCGAAACGGCAGTCGACAACCCTCCACTTT
CASSKRQSTTLHF
>.|TRBJ2-3|.|TRBV6-5
TGTGCCAGCAGTTACAACAGAGGCACAGATACGCAGTATTTT
CASSYNRGTDTQYF
>.|TRBJ2-1|.|TRBV10-2
TGCGCCAGCAGTGGGGGGCGCAGGAGGGCCAATGAGCAGTTCTTC
CASSGGRRRANEQFF
>.|TRBJ2-6|.|TRBV6-2/TRBV6-3
TGTGCCAGCAGTATCCGGGTATCAGGGGCCAACGTCCTGACTTTC
CASSIRVSGANVLTF
>.|TRBJ1-4|.|TRBV7-2
TGTGCCAGCAGCCCCGGAGGGGCGGGTAATGAAAAACTGTTTTTT
CASSPGGAGNEKLFF
>.|TRBJ1-2|.|TRBV19
TGTGCCAGTAGTTCAGACGCGGTCCGGGGCTACACCTTC
CASSSDAVRGYTF
>.|TRBJ1-2|.|TRBV19
TGTGCCAGTACCGTGACGTCGACAGCAAACTATGGCTACACCTTC
CASTVTSTANYGYTF
>TRBD1|TRBJ1-5|few|TRBV12-3/TRBV12-4
TGTGCCAGCAGTTTCGAGCAGGGGGCGCCAGGTAGGAATCAGCCCCAGCATTTT
CASSFEQGAPGRNQPQHF
>.|TRBJ2-2|.|TRBV12-3/TRBV12-4
TGTGCCAGCAGCTTGCAGGGAGGGAACACCGGGGAGCTGTTTTTT
CASSLQGGNTGELFF
>.|TRBJ2-2|few|TRBV20-1
TGCAGTGCCAAGGGGGGCCTGGACACCGGGGAGCTGTTTTTT
CSAKGGLDTGELFF
>TRBD1|TRBJ2-3|.|TRBV25-1
TGTGCCAGCAGTGAGGGTGACAGGGGCACAGATACGCAGTATTTT
CASSEGDRGTDTQYF
>.|TRBJ1-3|few|TRBV29-1
TGCAGCGCCGACCAAGGGGGTTGGGGACCTGGATCCATATATTTT
CSADQGGWGPGSIYF
>.|TRBJ2-5|.|TRBV19
TGTGCCAGTAGTTCTGGGTCTTGGGAGACCCAGTACTTC
CASSSGSWETQYF
>.|TRBJ1-6|.|TRBV6-5
TGTGCCAGCAGTTCGGGGTATGATAATTCACCCCTCCACTTT
CASSSGYDNSPLHF